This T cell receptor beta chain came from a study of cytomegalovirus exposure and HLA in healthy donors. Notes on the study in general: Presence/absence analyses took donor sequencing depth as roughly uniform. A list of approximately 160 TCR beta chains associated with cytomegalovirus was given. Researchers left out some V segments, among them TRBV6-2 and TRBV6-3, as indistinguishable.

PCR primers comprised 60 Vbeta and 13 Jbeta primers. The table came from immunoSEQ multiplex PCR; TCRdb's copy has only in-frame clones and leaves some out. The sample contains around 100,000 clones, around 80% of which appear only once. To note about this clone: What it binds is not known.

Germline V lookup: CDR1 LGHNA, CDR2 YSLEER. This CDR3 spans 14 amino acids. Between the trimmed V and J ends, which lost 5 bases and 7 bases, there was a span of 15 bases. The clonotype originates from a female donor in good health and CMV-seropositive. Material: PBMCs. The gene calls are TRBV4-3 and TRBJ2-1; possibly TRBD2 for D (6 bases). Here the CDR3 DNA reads TGCGCCAGCAGCTTCCGACTAGACCTAAATGAGCAGTTCTTC. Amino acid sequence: CASSFRLDLNEQFF.